This T cell receptor (beta chain) comes out of a study of T cells expressing NK-cell markers. TCRdb reanalyzed the 5' RACE reads and collapses them to one entry per CDR3 protein, without DNA. Its table records roughly 390,000 distinct CDR3 sequences. CDR1 and CDR2 from the germline V gene are DFQATT and SNEGSKA (reference sequence). CDR3 length equals 15 residues. The J gene is TRBJ2-2, the V gene TRBV20-1; TCRdb lists TRBD1, though no DNA is available to test this call. The sequenced material came from blood T cells: a sorted CD56 or NKG2C T cell subset, CD4+ or CD8+ T cells, or bulk PBMC T cells (not recorded which). The source of this sequence is a man aged 18-70 years in good health. CDR3 region: CSARRQGGDTGELFF.